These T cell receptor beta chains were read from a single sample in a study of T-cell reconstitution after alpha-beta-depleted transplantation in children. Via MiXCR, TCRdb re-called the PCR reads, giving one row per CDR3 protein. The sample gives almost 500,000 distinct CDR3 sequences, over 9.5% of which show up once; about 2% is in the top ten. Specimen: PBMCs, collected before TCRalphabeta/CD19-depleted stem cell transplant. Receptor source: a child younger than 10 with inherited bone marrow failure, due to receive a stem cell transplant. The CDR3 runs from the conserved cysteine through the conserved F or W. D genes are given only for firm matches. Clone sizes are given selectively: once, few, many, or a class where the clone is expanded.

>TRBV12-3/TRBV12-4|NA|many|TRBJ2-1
CVIQKGSYNEQFF
TGTGTCATACAAAAGGGCTCCTACAATGAGCAGTTCTTC
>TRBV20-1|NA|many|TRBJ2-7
CSALKDGSGEQYF
TGCAGTGCCCTCAAGGACGGCTCTGGAGAGCAGTACTTC
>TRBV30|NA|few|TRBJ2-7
CAWSREGFEQYF
TGTGCCTGGAGTAGAGAGGGGTTCGAGCAGTACTTC
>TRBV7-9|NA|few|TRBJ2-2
CASSTVWPGELFF
TGTGCCAGCAGCACTGTTTGGCCCGGGGAGCTGTTTTTT
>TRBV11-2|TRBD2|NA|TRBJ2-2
CASSLDRSSGLRELFF
TGTGCCAGCAGCTTAGATCGGAGTAGCGGGTTGAGGGAGCTGTTTTTT
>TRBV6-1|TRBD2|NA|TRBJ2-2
CAAGLAGGTGELFF
TGTGCCGCTGGACTAGCGGGAGGAACCGGGGAGCTGTTTTTT
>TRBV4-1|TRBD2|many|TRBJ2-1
CASSIERLANEQFF
TGCGCCAGCAGCATAGAAAGACTAGCCAATGAGCAGTTCTTC
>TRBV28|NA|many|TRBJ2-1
CASSLWSWSPHEQFF
TGTGCCAGCAGTTTATGGAGCTGGTCCCCCCATGAGCAGTTCTTC
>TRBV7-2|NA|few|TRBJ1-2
CASSPGPRGYGYTF
TGTGCCAGCAGCCCCGGGCCTCGGGGGTATGGCTACACCTTC
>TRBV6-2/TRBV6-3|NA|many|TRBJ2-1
CASSHQDSFPGEQFF
TGTGCCAGCAGTCACCAGGACAGTTTCCCGGGTGAGCAGTTCTTC
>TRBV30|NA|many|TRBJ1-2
CAWTHRRGYGYTF
TGTGCCTGGACACACCGCCGGGGCTATGGCTACACCTTC
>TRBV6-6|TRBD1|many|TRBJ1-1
CASGGTENTEAFF
TGTGCCAGCGGAGGGACAGAGAACACTGAAGCTTTCTTT
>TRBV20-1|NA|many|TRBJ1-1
CSARDLGRRGGVNTEAFF
TGCAGTGCTAGAGACCTAGGAAGAAGGGGAGGGGTGAACACTGAAGCTTTCTTT
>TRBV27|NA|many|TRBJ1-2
CASSSAGALLGYTF
TGTGCCAGCAGTTCTGCAGGGGCGCTTCTTGGCTACACCTTC
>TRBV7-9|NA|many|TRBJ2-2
CASSLSRELFF
TGTGCCAGCAGCTTAAGCAGGGAGCTGTTTTTT
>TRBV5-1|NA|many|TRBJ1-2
CASSFNSYGYTF
TGCGCCAGCAGCTTTAATAGCTATGGCTACACCTTC
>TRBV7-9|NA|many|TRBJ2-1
CASSNGDNEQFF
TGTGCCAGCAGCAACGGGGACAATGAGCAGTTCTTC
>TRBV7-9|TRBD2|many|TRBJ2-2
CASSGFQGLANTGELFF
TGTGCCAGCAGCGGATTTCAGGGACTAGCCAACACCGGGGAGCTGTTTTTT
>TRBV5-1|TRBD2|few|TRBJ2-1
CASSVTGTSGRRSYNEQFF
TGCGCCAGCAGCGTAACCGGGACTAGCGGGAGGAGGTCCTACAATGAGCAGTTCTTC
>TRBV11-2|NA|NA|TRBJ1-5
CASSPGNGNQPQHF
TGTGCCAGCAGCCCAGGGAATGGAAATCAGCCCCAGCATTTT
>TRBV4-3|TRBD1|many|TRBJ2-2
CASLQGEGGELFF
TGCGCCAGCCTACAGGGGGAAGGCGGGGAGCTGTTTTTT
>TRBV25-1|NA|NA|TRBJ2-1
CASSESQPYNEQFF
TGTGCCAGCAGTGAATCGCAGCCATACAATGAGCAGTTCTTC
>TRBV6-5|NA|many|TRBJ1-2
CASSYAVTGPTPYGYTF
TGTGCCAGCAGTTACGCCGTTACCGGGCCTACCCCCTATGGCTACACCTTC
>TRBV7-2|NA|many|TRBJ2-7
CASSLPTGYEQYF
TGTGCCAGCAGCCTACCAACCGGCTACGAGCAGTACTTC
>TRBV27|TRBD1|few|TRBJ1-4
CASSLGTGLEKLFF
TGTGCCAGCAGCCTTGGGACAGGTCTTGAAAAACTGTTTTTT
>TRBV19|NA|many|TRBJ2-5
CASSLYLAGETQYF
TGTGCCAGTAGTTTATACCTCGCGGGAGAGACCCAGTACTTC
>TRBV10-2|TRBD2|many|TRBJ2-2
CASREAGVETGELFF
TGCGCCAGCAGAGAAGCGGGAGTGGAGACCGGGGAGCTGTTTTTT
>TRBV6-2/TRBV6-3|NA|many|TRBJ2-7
CASSYILEEWSEQYF
TGTGCCAGCAGTTACATATTAGAGGAGTGGTCCGAGCAGTACTTC
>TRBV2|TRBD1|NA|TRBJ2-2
CASIWDRTGELFF
TGTGCCAGCATTTGGGACAGAACCGGGGAGCTGTTTTTT
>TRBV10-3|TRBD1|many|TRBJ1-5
CAISEGQGAAQHF
TGTGCCATCAGTGAGGGACAGGGGGCGGCCCAGCATTTT
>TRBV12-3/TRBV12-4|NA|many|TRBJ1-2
CASSRTANGYTF
TGTGCCAGCAGTCGTACGGCTAACGGCTACACCTTC
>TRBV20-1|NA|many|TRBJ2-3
CSARVHTKDTQYF
TGCAGTGCTAGAGTCCATACGAAAGATACGCAGTATTTT
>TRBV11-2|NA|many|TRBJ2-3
CASSSGETSTDTQYF
TGTGCCAGCAGCTCAGGGGAGACTAGCACAGATACGCAGTATTTT
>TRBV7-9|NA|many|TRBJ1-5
CASSLAESNQPQHF
TGTGCCAGCAGCTTAGCGGAGAGTAATCAGCCCCAGCATTTT
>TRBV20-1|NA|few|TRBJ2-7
CSASGGIYYEQYF
TGCAGTGCGAGCGGCGGGATTTACTACGAGCAGTACTTC
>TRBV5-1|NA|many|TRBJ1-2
CASSPAPEDYGYTF
TGCGCCAGCAGCCCCGCTCCCGAAGACTATGGCTACACCTTC
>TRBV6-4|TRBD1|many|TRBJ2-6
CASSDSREGAAGANVLTF
TGTGCCAGCAGTGACTCGAGAGAGGGGGCTGCTGGGGCCAACGTCCTGACTTTC
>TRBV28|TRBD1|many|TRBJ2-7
CASSLGTGGTYEQYF
TGTGCCAGCAGTTTAGGGACAGGGGGGACCTACGAGCAGTACTTC
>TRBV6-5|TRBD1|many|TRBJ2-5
CASSYTGAGTQYF
TGTGCCAGCAGCTACACAGGGGCCGGGACCCAGTACTTC
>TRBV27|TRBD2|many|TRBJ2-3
CASSYGRSSGESDTQYF
TGTGCCAGCAGTTATGGGAGGTCCAGCGGGGAGTCCGATACGCAGTATTTT
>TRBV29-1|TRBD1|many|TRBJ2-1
CSTSYLPGQAGNEQFF
TGCAGCACATCCTACCTGCCGGGACAGGCCGGTAATGAGCAGTTCTTC
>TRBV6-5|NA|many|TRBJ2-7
CASSYSQPSLIPPSYEQYF
TGTGCCAGCAGTTACTCCCAACCCTCTTTAATACCCCCCTCCTACGAGCAGTACTTC
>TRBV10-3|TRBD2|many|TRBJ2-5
CAITSGREETQYF
TGTGCCATTACGAGCGGGAGGGAAGAGACCCAGTACTTC
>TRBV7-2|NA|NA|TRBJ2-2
CASSLRGVDTGELFF
TGTGCCAGCAGCTTAAGAGGGGTGGACACCGGGGAGCTGTTTTTT
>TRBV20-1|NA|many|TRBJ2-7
CSARNYYEQYF
TGCAGTGCTAGAAACTACTACGAGCAGTACTTC
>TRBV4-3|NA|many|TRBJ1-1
CASSQDRRVGTEAFF
TGCGCCAGCAGCCAAGATCGCAGGGTGGGCACTGAAGCTTTCTTT
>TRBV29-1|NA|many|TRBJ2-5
CSVEDLNQETQYF
TGCAGCGTGGAGGACCTGAACCAAGAGACCCAGTACTTC
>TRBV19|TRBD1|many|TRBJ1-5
CASSTRQGLGNQPQHF
TGTGCCAGTAGTACCCGACAGGGTCTCGGCAATCAGCCCCAGCATTTT
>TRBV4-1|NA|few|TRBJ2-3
CASSPPADTQYF
TGCGCCAGCAGCCCTCCGGCGGATACGCAGTATTTT
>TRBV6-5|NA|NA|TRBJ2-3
CASSYSTAPPDTQYF
TGTGCCAGCAGTTACTCCACAGCCCCCCCAGATACGCAGTATTTT